The present T cell receptor beta chain was sequenced within a study of shared clonotypes between healthy human individuals. V was trimmed by 1 base and J by 0 bases, leaving 10 bases between them. CDR1 MNHNS and CDR2 SASEGT come from the germline V gene. The CDR3 runs to 15 residues. Deep-level assay runs were performed. Profiling relied on immunoSEQ multiplex PCR, and the TCRdb table lists in-frame clones only, not all of them. The sample has about 480,000 clones; nearly 80% are singletons. V and J are TRBV6-1 and TRBJ2-7; D might be TRBD1 or TRBD2, each matching 6 bases. Material for sequencing was PBMCs. The clonotype originates from a woman in her forties in good health. Some clones in this sample may be carry-over from other donors' samples. CDR3 in DNA: TGTGCCAGCAGTGAAGGGGGGGCCCTCTCCTACGAGCAGTACTTC. It yields the protein CASSEGGALSYEQYF.